This entry features one TCR beta chain sequence. Data came from immunoSEQ multiplex PCR; TCRdb stores just in-frame clones and leaves some out. The table records a few million clones, almost 96% of them present only once. V dropped 4 bases and J dropped 3 bases, with 8 bases sitting between them. In germline, CDR1 is SGHRS, CDR2 YFSETQ. The CDR3 totals 12 residues. The data derive from a study of shared clonotypes between healthy human individuals. The sequence derives from a man between 18 and 35 years old in good health. The sample was naive CD4+ T cells sorted from blood. The subset: CD45RA+ positively selected. The chain has TRBV5-1 and TRBJ2-7; D remains ambiguous. CDR3 in amino acids: CASSQNNYEQYF. The DNA for the CDR3 is TGCGCCAGCAGCCAGAACAACTACGAGCAGTACTTC.